This paragraph reports one T cell receptor (beta chain). The germline V gene has CDR1 SGHNT and CDR2 YYREEE (reference sequence). CDR3 length: 15 residues. Unfractionated whole blood yielded total RNA, and T cells were not sorted. TCRdb re-called the 5' RACE reads and shows each CDR3 protein once, DNA omitted. The table lists over 100,000 distinct CDR3 sequences, with around 12% in the top ten. This sample was taken from a study of monozygotic twins with inflammatory bowel disease. The chain has TRBV5-4 and TRBJ2-7; no DNA is available, so the TRBD2 call from TCRdb remains unchecked. Sequencing was done on a sample of blood. The clonotype was recovered from a human donor with ulcerative colitis or Crohn's disease, or a healthy co-twin of an affected twin (not recorded which). The CDR3 loop reads CASSPGLAGLYEQYF.